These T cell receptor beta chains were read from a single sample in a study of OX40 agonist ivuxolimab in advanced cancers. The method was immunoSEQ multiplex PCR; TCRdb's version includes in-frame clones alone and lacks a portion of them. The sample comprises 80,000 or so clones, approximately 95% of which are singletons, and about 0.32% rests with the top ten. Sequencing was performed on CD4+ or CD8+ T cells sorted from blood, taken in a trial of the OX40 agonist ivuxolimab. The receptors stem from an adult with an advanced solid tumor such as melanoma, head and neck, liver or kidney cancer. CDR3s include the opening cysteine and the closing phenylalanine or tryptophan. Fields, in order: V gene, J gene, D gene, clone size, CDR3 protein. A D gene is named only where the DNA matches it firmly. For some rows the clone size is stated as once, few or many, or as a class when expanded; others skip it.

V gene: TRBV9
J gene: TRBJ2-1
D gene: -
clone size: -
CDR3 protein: CASSVGSTYNEQFF

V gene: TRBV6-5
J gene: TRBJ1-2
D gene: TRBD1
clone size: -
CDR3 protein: CASSRKQGAGYGYTF

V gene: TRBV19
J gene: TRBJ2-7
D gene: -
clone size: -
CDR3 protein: CATTAYEQYF

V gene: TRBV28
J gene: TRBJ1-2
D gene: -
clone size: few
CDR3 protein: CASSLRTPPYYGYTF

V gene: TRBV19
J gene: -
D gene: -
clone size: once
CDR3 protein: CASNDRAGTHEQYF

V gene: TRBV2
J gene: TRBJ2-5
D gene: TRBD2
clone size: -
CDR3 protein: CASRREGETQYF

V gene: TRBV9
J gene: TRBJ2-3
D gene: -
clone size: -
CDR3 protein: CASIVGQFADTQYF

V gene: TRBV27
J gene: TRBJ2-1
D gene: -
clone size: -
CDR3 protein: CASSFLENPSSYNEQFF

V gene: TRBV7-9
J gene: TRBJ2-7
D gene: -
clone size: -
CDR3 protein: CASSSPRRGYEQYF

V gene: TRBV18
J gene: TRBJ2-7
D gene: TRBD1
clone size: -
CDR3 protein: CASSIGTGEVEQYF

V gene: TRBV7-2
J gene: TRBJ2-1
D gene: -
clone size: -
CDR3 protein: CASSLGQLSYNEQFF

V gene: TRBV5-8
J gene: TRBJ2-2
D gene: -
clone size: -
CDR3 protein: CASSLGQGGIPTGELFF

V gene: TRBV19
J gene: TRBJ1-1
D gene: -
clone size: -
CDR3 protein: CASKPVQGYTEAFF

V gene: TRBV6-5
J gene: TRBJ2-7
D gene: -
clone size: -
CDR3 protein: CASSATDGYYEQYF

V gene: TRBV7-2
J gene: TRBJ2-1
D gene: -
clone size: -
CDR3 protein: CASSREATSRQFF

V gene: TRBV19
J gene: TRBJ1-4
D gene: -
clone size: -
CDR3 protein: CASSIRGGTNEKLFF

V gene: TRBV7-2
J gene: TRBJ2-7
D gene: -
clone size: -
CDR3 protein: CASSLLYDEQYF

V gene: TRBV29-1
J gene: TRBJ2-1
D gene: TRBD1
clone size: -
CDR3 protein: CSVEGQGDSYNEQFF

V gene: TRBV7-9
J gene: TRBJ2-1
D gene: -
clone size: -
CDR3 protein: CASSVGSLMAEQFF

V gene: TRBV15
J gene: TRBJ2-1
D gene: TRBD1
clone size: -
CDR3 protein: CATSGTVPGFNEQFF

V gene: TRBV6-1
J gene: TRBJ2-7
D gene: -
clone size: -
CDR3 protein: CASSEAWGSPYYEQYF

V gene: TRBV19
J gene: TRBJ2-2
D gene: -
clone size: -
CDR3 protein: CASIKGLGTGELFF

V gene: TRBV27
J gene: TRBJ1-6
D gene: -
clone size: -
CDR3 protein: CASRTLQKSYSPLHF

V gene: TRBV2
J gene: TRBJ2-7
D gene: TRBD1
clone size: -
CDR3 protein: CASRDRGYEQYF

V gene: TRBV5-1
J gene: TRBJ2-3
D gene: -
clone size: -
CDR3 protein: CASSLEGKGTDTQYF

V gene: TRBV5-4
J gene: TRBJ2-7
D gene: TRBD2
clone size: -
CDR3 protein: CASSLAPSGGSYEQYF

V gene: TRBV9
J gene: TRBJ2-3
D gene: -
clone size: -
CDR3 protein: CASSLLGTGEDTQYF

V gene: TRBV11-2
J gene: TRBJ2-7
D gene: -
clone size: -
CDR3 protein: CASSLGVQNNEQYF

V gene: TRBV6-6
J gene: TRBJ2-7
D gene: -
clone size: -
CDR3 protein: CASSGRSGGEQYF

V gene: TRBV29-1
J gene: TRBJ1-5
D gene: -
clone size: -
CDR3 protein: CSVQQGSEQPQHF

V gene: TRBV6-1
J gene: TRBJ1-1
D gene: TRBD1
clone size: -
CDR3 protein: CASSAGTVNTEAFF

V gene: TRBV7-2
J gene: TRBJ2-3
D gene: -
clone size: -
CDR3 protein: CASSLSGFTDTQYF

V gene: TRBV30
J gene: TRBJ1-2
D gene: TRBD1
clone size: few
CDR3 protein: CACRDSNYGYTF

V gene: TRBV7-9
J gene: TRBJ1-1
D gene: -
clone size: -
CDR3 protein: CASSFPVGNFMNTEAFF

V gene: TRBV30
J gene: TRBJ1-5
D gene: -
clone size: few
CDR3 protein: CAWRGQGNQPQHF

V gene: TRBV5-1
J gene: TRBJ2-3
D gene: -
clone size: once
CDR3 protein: CASSLGGSGTDTQYF

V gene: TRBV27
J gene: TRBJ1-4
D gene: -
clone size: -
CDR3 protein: CASSFKPGQGGYEPHEKLFF

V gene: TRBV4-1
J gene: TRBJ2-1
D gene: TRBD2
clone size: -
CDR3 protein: CASHPGGGSYNERFF